The clone carrying this T cell receptor beta chain was seen a handful of times. Amplification targeted TCR beta CDR3 regions from RNA transcripts. When the TCR CDR3 underwent first-round RT-PCR, the HTBI primer set was used. TCRdb redid the calling of the multiplex PCR reads with MiXCR, one entry per CDR3 protein. In the table there are about 380,000 distinct CDR3 sequences, roughly 15% of which are singletons. The data were taken from a study of T cells in Graves' hyperthyroidism and ophthalmopathy. The length of the CDR3 is 17 residues. Germline V gene sequence: CDR1 SGHDN, CDR2 FVKESK. Trimming left V 5 bases short and J 3 bases short, with 21 bases between.

The sample comprised blood. The sequence came from a young woman with Graves' ophthalmopathy. This chain links TRBV14 with TRBJ2-3, with D maybe TRBD2 (6 bases). CDR3 amino acids: CASSARLPMEGTDTQYF. DNA for the CDR3: TGTGCCAGCAGCGCACGACTTCCAATGGAGGGGACAGATACGCAGTATTTT.